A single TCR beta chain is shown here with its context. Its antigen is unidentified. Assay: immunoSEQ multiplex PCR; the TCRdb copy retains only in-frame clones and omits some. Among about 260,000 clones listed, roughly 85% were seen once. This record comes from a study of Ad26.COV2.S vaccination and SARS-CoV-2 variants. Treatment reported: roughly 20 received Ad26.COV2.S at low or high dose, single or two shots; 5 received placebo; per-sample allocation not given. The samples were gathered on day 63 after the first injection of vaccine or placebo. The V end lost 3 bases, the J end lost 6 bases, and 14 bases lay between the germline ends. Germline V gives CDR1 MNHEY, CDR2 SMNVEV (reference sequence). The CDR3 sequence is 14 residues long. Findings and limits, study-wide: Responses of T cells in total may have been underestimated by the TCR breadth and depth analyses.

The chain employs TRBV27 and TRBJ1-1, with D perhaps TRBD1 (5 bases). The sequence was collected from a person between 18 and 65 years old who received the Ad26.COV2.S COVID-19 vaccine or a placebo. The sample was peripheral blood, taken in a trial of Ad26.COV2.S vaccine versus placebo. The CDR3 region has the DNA TGTGCCAGCAGTTTTTCTCGTCGGGGGGCTGAAGCTTTCTTT. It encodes CASSFSRRGAEAFF.